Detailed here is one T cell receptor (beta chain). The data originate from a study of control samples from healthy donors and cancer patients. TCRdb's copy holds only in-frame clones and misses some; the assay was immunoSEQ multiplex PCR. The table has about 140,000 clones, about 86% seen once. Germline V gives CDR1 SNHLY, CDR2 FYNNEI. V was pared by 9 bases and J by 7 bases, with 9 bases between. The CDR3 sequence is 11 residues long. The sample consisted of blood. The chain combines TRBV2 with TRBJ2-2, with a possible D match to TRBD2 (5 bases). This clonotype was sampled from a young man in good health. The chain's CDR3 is CASSEGGELFF. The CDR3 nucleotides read TGTGCCAGTTCAGAGGGCGGGGAGCTGTTTTTT.